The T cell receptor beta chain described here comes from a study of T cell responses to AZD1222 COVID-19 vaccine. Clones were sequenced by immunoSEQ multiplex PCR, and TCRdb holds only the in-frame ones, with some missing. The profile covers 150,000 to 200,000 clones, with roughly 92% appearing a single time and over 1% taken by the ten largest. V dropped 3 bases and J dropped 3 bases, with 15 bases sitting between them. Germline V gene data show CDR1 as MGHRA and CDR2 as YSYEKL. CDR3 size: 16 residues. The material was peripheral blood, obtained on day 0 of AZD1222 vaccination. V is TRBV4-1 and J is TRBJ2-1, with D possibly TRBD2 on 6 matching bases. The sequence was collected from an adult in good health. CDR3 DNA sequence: TGCGCCAGCAGCCACCGACTAGATAGATACTACAATGAGCAGTTCTTC. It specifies CASSHRLDRYYNEQFF.